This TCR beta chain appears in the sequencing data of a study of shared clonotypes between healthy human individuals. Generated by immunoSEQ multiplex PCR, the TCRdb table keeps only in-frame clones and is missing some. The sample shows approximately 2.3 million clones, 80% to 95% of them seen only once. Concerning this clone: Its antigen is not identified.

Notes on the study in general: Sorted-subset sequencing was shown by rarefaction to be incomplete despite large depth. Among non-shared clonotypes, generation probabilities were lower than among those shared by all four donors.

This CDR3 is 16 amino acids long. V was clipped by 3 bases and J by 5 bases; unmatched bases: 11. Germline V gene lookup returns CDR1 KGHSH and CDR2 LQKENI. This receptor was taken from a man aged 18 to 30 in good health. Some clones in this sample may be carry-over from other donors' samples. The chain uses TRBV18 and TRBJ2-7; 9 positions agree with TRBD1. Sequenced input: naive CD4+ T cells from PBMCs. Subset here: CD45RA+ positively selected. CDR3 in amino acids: CASSPRRGQGEDEQYF. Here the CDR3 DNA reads TGTGCCAGCTCACCGAGACGGGGACAGGGAGAGGACGAGCAGTACTTC.